This T cell receptor beta chain was recorded in a study of T cells after yellow fever vaccination (dated by TCRdb to between 2019 and 2020). About the study as a whole: Libraries from fractions with low cell numbers were prepared with the SMART-Seq v4 Ultra Low Input RNA kit. Two healthy male donors made up the cohort, one aged 18 to 29 years and the other aged 30 to 40 years. Blood samples were taken at several timepoints before and after primary and secondary immunization, and bulk PBMC replicates and cell subsets were isolated. To follow T-cell clones before and after primary and booster YFV17D yellow fever vaccination, bulk TCR alpha and beta repertoires were sequenced over time. Study-wide findings and limitations: Because the study included only two donors, the extent to which the findings can be generalized is limited. A small fraction of clonotypes showed up in both the CD4 and CD8 compartments, probably as a result of convergent recombination. Most clones expanded after primary vaccination were re-detected after the booster (almost 97% of CD4 and more than 70% of CD8), suggesting broad memory maintenance. Compared with the primary T-cell response, the secondary T-cell response was weaker but faster, peaking on day 5 rather than day 15. Because abundant contaminating clonotypes from the bulk population could be contained in FACS-sorted repertoires, computational filtering was required.

The sample holds a few counts of this clonotype. The clone's antigen remains unknown. Base qualities are missing; no much larger clone stands one base away. The sample was run on an Illumina NovaSeq 6000. Synthesis of TCR cDNA relied on 5'RACE template switching, a step that introduced a universal primer site along with unique molecular identifiers. Priming for cDNA synthesis came from both the TCR alpha and TCR beta constant segments. Library amplification involved two PCR steps, and the second step added sample barcodes and sequencing adapters. Sequencing of libraries was performed on Illumina HiSeq 2500 (2x100 bp) or NovaSeq (2x150 bp). The original methods were these. MIGEC was used to demultiplex reads and collapse the reads into UMI consensus sequences, and MiXCR was used for V(D)J alignment. Clonotypes responding to the vaccine were identified with edgeR on replicate PBMC samples, with the criteria of FDR below 0.01 and a log2 fold change above 5 up to day 15. CD4 or CD8 identity was assigned to each bulk clonotype according to whether the clonotype was present at higher abundance in the sequenced CD4 repertoire or the sequenced CD8 repertoire. TCRdb's own reprocessing of the public reads used fastp at Q25 and MiXCR and kept productive beta chains. Rows are combined by CDR3 protein, so each entry shows the most common genes and DNA. The V and J calls reflect TCRdb's pipeline rather than the authors' work. The sample table shows fewer than 500,000 distinct CDR3 sequences, and roughly a sixth are seen once. The ten biggest clones cover 15% to 20% of the sample.

What this sample's treatment or condition label stands for: live attenuated yellow fever vaccine strain. At each blood-draw timepoint, two biological replicates of bulk PBMCs were collected. A standard Ficoll-Paque protocol was used to isolate PBMCs from peripheral blood. TriZol was used to extract RNA from bulk PBMCs, CD4 and CD8 fractions, and dextramer-positive and dextramer-negative fractions. The CDR3 numbers 19 residues from cysteine through phenylalanine. Only the CDR3 region is kept as DNA, spanning 57 bases read in frame from base 1. V is shortened by 4 bases, J by 7 bases, and the region joining them spans 29 bases. The germline V gene sets CDR1 to SGDLS and CDR2 to YYNGEE.

Source: PBMCs, taken before the yellow fever booster vaccination. The origin of this receptor is a young man who received the YFV17D yellow fever vaccine. Recombination linked TRBV9 to TRBJ2-2, with a tentative D gene TRBD2 over 7 matching bases. The CDR3 amino acid sequence is: CASSPTLFGGGGRIGELFF. At the DNA level, the sequence is TGTGCCAGCAGCCCGACTCTCTTTGGCGGGGGCGGTAGGATCGGGGAGCTGTTTTTT.